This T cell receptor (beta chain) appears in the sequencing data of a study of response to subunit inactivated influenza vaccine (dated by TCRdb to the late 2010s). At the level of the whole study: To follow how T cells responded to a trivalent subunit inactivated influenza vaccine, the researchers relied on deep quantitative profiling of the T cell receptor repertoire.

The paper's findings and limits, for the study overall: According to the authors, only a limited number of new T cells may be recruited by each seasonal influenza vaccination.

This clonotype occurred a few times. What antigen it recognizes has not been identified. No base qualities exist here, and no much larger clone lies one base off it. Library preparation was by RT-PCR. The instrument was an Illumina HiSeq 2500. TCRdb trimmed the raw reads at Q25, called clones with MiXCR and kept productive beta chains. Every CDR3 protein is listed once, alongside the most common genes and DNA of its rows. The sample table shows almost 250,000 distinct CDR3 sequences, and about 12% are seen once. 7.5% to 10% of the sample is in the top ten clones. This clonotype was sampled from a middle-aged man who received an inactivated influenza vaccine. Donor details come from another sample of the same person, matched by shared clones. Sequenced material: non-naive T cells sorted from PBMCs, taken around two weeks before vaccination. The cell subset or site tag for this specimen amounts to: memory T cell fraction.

The DNA sequence reads TGCAGCGTTGATGATGGCAGGGGAGGAGAGACCCAGTACTTC. Its protein is CSVDDGRGGETQYF. The chain links TRBV29-1 with TRBJ2-5; the D region may be TRBD1 or TRBD2, each matching 6 bases equally. Including the terminal cysteine and phenylalanine, the CDR3 comprises 14 residues. Left in the record is the CDR3 DNA by itself, 42 bases read in frame from the first base. Relative to germline, V is 3 bases shorter and J is 4 bases shorter, with 15 bases between their ends. Per the germline V gene, SQVTM is the CDR1 and ANQGSEA is the CDR2.